This T cell receptor (beta chain) was observed in a study of cytomegalovirus exposure and HLA in healthy donors. Regarding the study as a whole: The listing of 150 to 200 TCR beta chains classed them as cytomegalovirus-associated. Subsequent analysis showed first-cohort TCR clusters tending to co-occur in some 110 validation repertoires.

The donors were part of the validation cohort, which consisted of some 120 subjects and was separate from the first cohort of several hundred subjects. This clone has a count of ten or more. Its antigen is unidentified. Some clones are missing from TCRdb's copy, which holds only in-frame ones; the method was immunoSEQ multiplex PCR. Counted here are hundreds of thousands of clones, 75% to 90% occurring once; the ten biggest clones make up roughly 0.8%. Sample: PBMCs. This receptor was identified in a woman under 30 in good health and CMV-seronegative.

DNA for the CDR3: TGTGCCTGGAGTGTACAGGGGGCGGACACCGGGGAGCTGTTTTTT. Its translation is CAWSVQGADTGELFF. The rearrangement joins TRBV30 to TRBJ2-2, with 9 nucleotides matching TRBD1. Germline V gene lookup returns CDR1 GTSNPN and CDR2 SVGIG (reference sequence). J was trimmed by 3 bases and V by 0 bases; bases with no gene match: 2. The length of the CDR3 is 15 residues.